One and the same sample provided the 15 T cell receptor beta chains below, sequenced in a study of blood T cells in healthy people across ages. Combining a sample-barcoded 5' primer with a J-beta primer mix, a second PCR ran for 7 to 11 cycles. Each CDR3 protein gets one entry after TCRdb re-called the 5' RACE reads with MiXCR. The repertoire has some 1.5 million distinct CDR3 sequences, roughly 27% of them found once; the top ten carry 7.7%. The sequenced sample consisted of blood. Receptors were obtained from a woman aged 30 to 39 in good health.

The CDR3 here is CSAIPGLAGALSYEQYF. CDR3 DNA sequence: TGCAGTGCTATCCCGGGACTAGCGGGGGCCCTCTCCTACGAGCAGTACTTC. The rearrangement uses TRBV20-1 and TRBJ2-7; 14 bases align to TRBD2. The CDR3 has 17 amino acids. CDR1 is DFQATT, CDR2 SNEGSKA, per germline (reference sequence). V gave up 4 bases and J gave up 0 bases; unmatched junction bases: 8.

In this sample, this clonotype turned up many times. The CDR3 sequence is CSVWDRGKANYGYTF. In DNA, the CDR3 is TGCAGCGTTTGGGACAGGGGGAAAGCTAACTATGGCTACACCTTC. V usage is TRBV29-1 and J usage is TRBJ1-2, with 11 bases fitting TRBD1. V was clipped by 5 bases and J by 0 bases; unmatched bases: 5. Germline CDR1 is SQVTM and CDR2 is ANQGSEA. This CDR3 has 15 amino acids.

This clonotype was counted many times. J is TRBJ2-7 and V is TRBV29-1; perhaps TRBD1 as D (5 bases). CDR1 is SQVTM, CDR2 ANQGSEA, per germline. The V end lost 5 bases, the J end lost 4 bases, and 15 bases lay between the germline ends. The CDR3 length is 13 residues. CDR3 sequence: CSVPSGKRYEQYF. For the CDR3, the DNA is TGCAGCGTTCCCTCAGGGAAAAGGTACGAGCAGTACTTC.

This chain links TRBV14 with TRBJ2-4; 7 bases match TRBD1. Losses at the gene ends were 3 bases for V and 3 bases for J; bases not matched to a gene: 5. Germline CDR1 SGHDN, CDR2 FVKESK. The CDR3 totals 15 residues. The chain's CDR3 is CASSHSGTDKNIQYF. The DNA for the CDR3 is TGTGCCAGCAGCCACTCCGGGACAGACAAAAACATTCAGTACTTC.

This clonotype was observed at least ten times. DNA for the CDR3: TGTGCCACCAGCCGCCCCGGGGGCGCATACGAGCAGTACTTC. The encoded protein is CATSRPGGAYEQYF. This chain connects TRBV15 to TRBJ2-7, with D possibly called TRBD1 or TRBD2 (6 bases each). The CDR3 consists of 14 residues. Per the germline V gene, CDR1 is LNHNV and CDR2 is YYDKDF (reference sequence). V was cut by 5 bases and J by 4 bases, with 15 bases left in between. Full variable domain (outside the CDR3, taken from reference TRBV15 and TRBJ2-7): DAMVIQNPRYQVTQFGKPVTLSCSQTLNHNVMYWYQQKSSQAPKLLFHYYDKDFNNEADTPDNFQSRRPNTSFCFLDIRSPGLGDTAMYLCATSRPGGAYEQYFGPGTRLTVT.

CDR3 bases: TGTGCCAGCAGTTTATTTCCGGGTTCGAGCGGGAGTTCCGGGGAGCTGTTTTTT. Translating it yields CASSLFPGSSGSSGELFF. The genes are TRBV12-3 or TRBV12-4 and TRBJ2-2; 8 bases are shared with TRBD2. This CDR3 is built from 18 residues. V lost 2 bases to trimming and J lost 6 bases; unmatched junction nucleotides: 14.

Concerning this clonotype: This clone may be a read error of a much larger clone one base away. This rearrangement joins TRBV6-6 to TRBJ2-3; 8 bases match TRBD2. The CDR3 is 15 residues long. Per germline, CDR1 MNHNY and CDR2 SVGAGI (reference sequence). The chain's CDR3 is CASSYGSGDTGTQYF. The CDR3 DNA reads as TGTGCCAGCAGTTATGGTAGCGGGGACACAGGTACGCAGTATTTT.

The V and J genes are TRBV10-3 and TRBJ1-1; D is unresolved. The V gene's germline CDR1 is ENHRY and CDR2 SYGVKD. Trimming took off 1 base at V and 7 bases at J, with 4 bases between the two ends. The CDR3 has 11 amino acids. The CDR3 here is CAISELNEAFF. The CDR3 DNA reads as TGTGCCATCAGTGAGTTGAATGAAGCTTTCTTT.

This clonotype was seen more than once but under ten times. The J gene is TRBJ2-2, the V gene TRBV12-3 or TRBV12-4; no clear D gene. Trimming stripped 5 bases from V and 0 bases from J, with 16 bases between. The CDR3 has 17 residues. CDR3 protein: CASSPEWRRSNTGELFF. The DNA for the CDR3 is TGTGCCAGCAGTCCCGAGTGGAGACGGTCGAACACCGGGGAGCTGTTTTTT.

The sample holds a few counts of this clonotype. The chain uses TRBV11-2 and TRBJ1-1; D uncertain. The CDR3 is 13 amino acids. Deletions cut 4 bases from V and 10 bases from J, with 16 bases between. Germline CDR1 SGHAT, CDR2 FQNNGV. In DNA, the CDR3 is TGTGCCAGCAGCTCCAAACTTGTGGCTACAGCTTTCTTT. It translates to CASSSKLVATAFF.

Ten or more counts support this clonotype. The chain recombines TRBV18 with TRBJ2-7; D perhaps matches TRBD1 (7 bases). V lost 3 bases to trimming and J lost 6 bases, with 15 bases between them. From germline, CDR1 is KGHSH and CDR2 LQKENI. This CDR3 contains 14 residues. The CDR3 here is CASSPRDSLREQYF. The CDR3 coding sequence is TGTGCCAGCTCACCGCGGGACAGTTTACGCGAGCAGTACTTC. Together with reference TRBV18 and TRBJ2-7, the CDR3 gives the full variable domain: NAGVMQNPRHLVRRRGQEARLRCSPMKGHSHVYWYRQLPEEGLKFMVYLQKENIIDESGMPKERFSAEFPKEGPSILRIQQVVRGDSAAYFCASSPRDSLREQYFGPGTRLTVT.

With regard to this clonotype: A read error is possible here, since a much larger clone lies one base away. This rearrangement joins TRBV5-5 to TRBJ1-2; D unclear. This CDR3 contains 14 residues. Germline loops: CDR1 SGHKS, CDR2 YYEKEE (reference sequence). Trimming removed 0 bases at V and 4 bases at J, with 10 bases between. The CDR3 sequence: CASSLASSTYGYTF. The CDR3 DNA is TGTGCCAGCAGCTTGGCTTCTTCGACCTATGGCTACACCTTC.

This clonotype appeared a single time. This could be a read error, since a much larger clone is one nucleotide away. V usage is TRBV7-7 and J usage is TRBJ2-6, with D perhaps matching TRBD2 (5 bases). This CDR3 has 15 amino acids. CDR1 is SSHAT and CDR2 is FNYEAQ in the germline V gene (reference sequence). V lost 5 bases, J lost 4 bases, and 12 bases lay in between. CDR3 bases: TGTGCCAGCAGCCCCGGGGTTGTCGGGGCCAACGTCCTGACTTTC. Translation gives CASSPGVVGANVLTF.

This clonotype was found a few times. A read error is possible here, since a much larger clone lies one base away. The chain links TRBV9 to TRBJ2-4; D is undetermined. V was trimmed by 0 bases and J by 13 bases, leaving 14 bases between them. The CDR3 runs 13 residues. The germline V gene has CDR1 SGDLS and CDR2 YYNGEE. CDR3 sequence reads: CASSVVADNEQYF. The CDR3 nucleotides read TGTGCCAGCAGCGTAGTGGCGGATAATGAGCAGTACTTC.

This clonotype was seen a single time. V is TRBV7-9 and J is TRBJ2-7; D is ambiguous. Germline CDR1 and CDR2: SEHNR and FQNEAQ (reference sequence). The CDR3 loop spans 12 amino acids. V was shortened by 5 bases and J by 6 bases, with 11 bases between the two germline ends. CDR3 coding DNA: TGTGCCAGCAGCCCTCCCGCGACCGAGCAGTACTTC. Translating it yields CASSPPATEQYF.